This T cell receptor (beta chain) was found in a study of vaccination effects on CD4 cells after COVID-19. Points from the study as a whole: Marked clonal contraction of infection- and vaccine-induced clones was seen late after vaccination.

There are a few counts of this clone. As yet, its antigen is unknown. The CDR3 length is 13 residues. Trimming took off 5 bases at V and 3 bases at J, with 10 bases between the two ends. CDR1 is MGHDK and CDR2 is SYGVNS in the germline V gene. Sequencing in the ViraFEST assay came after antigen-specific CD4+ T cells had been expanded with viral peptide pools, which were used to stimulate PBMC. Once cultured for about 9 days, the cells underwent separation to obtain CD4+ T cells. By PCR, the person was confirmed to have had SARS-CoV-2 infection between March and December 2020. TCRdb's table, derived via immunoSEQ multiplex PCR, lists solely in-frame clones and lacks some. The data show 35,000 to 55,000 clones, approximately 72% seen once.

This clonotype originated in a human donor who had a prior SARS-CoV-2 infection. The V call is TRBV25-1, the J call TRBJ2-5; TRBD1 might be the D (5 bases). Sequencing used CD4+ T cells from PBMCs cultured with a peptide pool, obtained before COVID-19 vaccination. The DNA for the CDR3 is TGTGCCAGCAGTACGGCAGGGAAAGAGACCCAGTACTTC. It is translated as CASSTAGKETQYF.